The clone carrying this T cell receptor beta chain was found many times. Its antigen is still unknown. TCRdb ran MiXCR on the RACE reads and lists one entry per CDR3 protein. Here the sample spans more than 85,000 distinct CDR3 sequences, 9% to 9.5% being singletons. This sample was included in a study of human T cells and chemical hapten exposure. Findings of the study overall: TCRs at a frequency above 1 in 1000 stayed unchanged with DPC sensitization.

The J segment lost 7 bases and the V segment lost 5 bases, leaving 5 bases of the junction unmatched. Germline V gene lookup returns CDR1 MNHEY and CDR2 SVGAGI. The CDR3 length is 14 residues. Time point: patch test 2, 6 weeks after DPC sensitization. As to treatment: therapeutic diphenylcyclopropenone sensitization with weekly scalp DPC. This receptor was taken from a woman aged 40 to 50 with alopecia areata. Some clones in this sample may be carry-over from other donors' samples. Sequencing was performed on whole blood, taken in connection with sensitization to the hapten diphenylcyclopropenone (DPC). The V gene is TRBV6-5, the J gene TRBJ2-2; TRBD1 aligns across 9 bases. The CDR3 loop reads CASSRQGVIGELFF. In DNA, the CDR3 is TGTGCCAGCAGTCGACAGGGGGTGATCGGGGAGCTGTTTTTT.